The subject of this entry is one TCR beta chain. The CDR3 contains 14 residues. Germline V lookup: CDR1 SGHAT, CDR2 FQNNGV. The V and J ends lost 3 bases and 6 bases, in that order; junction bases with no gene match: 6. The data were taken from a study of OX40 agonist ivuxolimab in advanced cancers. About the study: At doses from 0.01 to 10 mg/kg, patients were given intravenous ivuxolimab every 2 weeks.

The data were produced by immunoSEQ multiplex PCR, yet TCRdb's version contains in-frame clones alone and is incomplete. The data show 75,000 to 80,000 clones, 75% to 90% seen once. This specimen consisted of CD4+ or CD8+ T cells sorted from blood, obtained in a trial of the OX40 agonist ivuxolimab. The chain combines TRBV11-2 with TRBJ1-2; 8 nucleotides agree with TRBD1. The TCR comes from an adult with an advanced solid tumor such as melanoma, head and neck, liver or kidney cancer. CDR3 bases: TGTGCCAGCAGCTTGATGACAGGGGACCATGGCTACACCTTC. Amino acid sequence: CASSLMTGDHGYTF.